This T cell receptor (beta chain) was found in a study of graft-versus-host responses after intestinal transplantation. The wider study: Each of the recipients got a multivisceral, liver-intestinal, or isolated intestinal transplant. Each recipient received anti-thymocyte globulin induction, then tacrolimus and steroids for about 3 years.

V was cut by 3 bases and J by 2 bases, with 8 bases left in between. This CDR3 is 15 amino acids long. The germline V gene has CDR1 MDHEN and CDR2 SYDVKM. A note on this clone: As yet, its antigen is unknown.

TCRdb's table, derived via immunoSEQ multiplex PCR, lists solely in-frame clones and lacks some. The data contain over 70,000 clones, nearly 90% of them singletons. Whole-study results and caveats: Analysis identified GvH clones in recipient marrow, with some appearing first in ileum or blood. Declining HvG levels early post-transplant were linked to peak circulating GvH clone levels.

The TCR comes from a human donor who was the organ donor for an intestinal transplant. The chain employs TRBV28 and TRBJ1-6; no firm D call. The sequenced sample was unstimulated CD8+ T cells sorted from spleen or lymph node cells, obtained before transplant. In nucleotides, the CDR3 is TGTGCCAGCAGTTTTCGGGTAACCTATAATTCACCCCTCCACTTT. The encoded protein is CASSFRVTYNSPLHF.